The 27 T cell receptor beta chains presented below share a single source sample, sequenced in a study of blood T cell repertoires in COVID-19. TCRdb's copy holds only in-frame clones and misses some; the assay was immunoSEQ multiplex PCR. The sample holds some 350,000 clones; approximately 84% are singletons and the top ten take approximately 3%. Material: PBMCs or T cells enriched from blood (not recorded which). All receptors come from a woman between 25 and 40 years old who had recovered from COVID-19.

The chain links TRBV7-6 to TRBJ2-1; TRBD2 matches 7 bases. Germline CDR1 is SGHVS and CDR2 is FNYEAQ. The CDR3 has 15 amino acids. Trimming at V came to 1 base and at J to 4 bases, leaving 4 bases not matched to a gene. As DNA, the CDR3 is TGTGCCAGCAGCTTAGATCGGGGACTATACAATGAGCAGTTCTTC. The encoded protein is CASSLDRGLYNEQFF.

This clone was detected once. The V and J genes are TRBV2 and TRBJ1-5; no definite D call. The V and J ends lost 3 bases and 6 bases respectively, with 9 bases between them. Germline-derived CDR1 and CDR2 are SNHLY and FYNNEI. This CDR3 has 13 amino acids. CDR3 amino acids: CASSDIRSQPQHF. The CDR3 DNA sequence: TGTGCCAGCAGTGACATTCGGTCTCAGCCCCAGCATTTT.

The chain has TRBV7-9 and TRBJ2-1, with D uncertain. This CDR3 has 12 residues. Germline V lookup: CDR1 SEHNR, CDR2 FQNEAQ (reference sequence). Trimming pared 5 bases from V and 8 bases from J, leaving 10 bases between. The CDR3: CASSLGLDEQFF. CDR3 in DNA: TGTGCCAGCAGCCTCGGGTTAGATGAGCAGTTCTTC.

The chain combines TRBV16 with TRBJ1-2; 7 nucleotides line up with TRBD1. Per germline, CDR1 KGHSY and CDR2 FQNENV. The CDR3 has 14 amino acids. The V gene end was trimmed by 5 bases and the J gene end by 4 bases; junction bases not matched to a gene: 7. The CDR3 DNA reads TGTGCCAGCAGCGAGGGGGACAGAACCTATGGCTACACCTTC. Protein: CASSEGDRTYGYTF.

The chain recombines TRBV18 with TRBJ1-6, with a weak D call TRBD1 (6 bases). The V gene's germline CDR1 is KGHSH and CDR2 LQKENI. The CDR3 sequence is 16 residues long. V was cut by 3 bases and J by 1 base, with 10 bases left in between. For the CDR3, the DNA is TGTGCCAGCTCACCGGTACAGGGTTCCTATAATTCACCCCTCCACTTT. Encoded protein: CASSPVQGSYNSPLHF.

This clone was picked up a small number of times. The CDR3: CASSLGTSGSDTQYF. CDR3 bases: TGTGCCAGCAGTTTAGGGACTAGCGGGAGTGATACGCAGTATTTT. The V call is TRBV27, the J call TRBJ2-3; 14 bases align to TRBD2. The CDR3 contains 15 residues. The trim removed 2 bases at V and 6 bases at J, leaving 1 base unmatched. Germline V gene sequence: CDR1 MNHEY, CDR2 SMNVEV (reference sequence).

The genes are TRBV29-1 and TRBJ2-7, with 8 bases lining up with TRBD2. The CDR3 totals 12 residues. CDR1 and CDR2 (germline): SQVTM, ANQGSEA. V lost 6 bases and J lost 5; bases outside the gene matches: 6. Here the CDR3 DNA reads TGCAGCGTAGCGGGGGTTACTAACGAGCAGTACTTC. It is translated as CSVAGVTNEQYF.

This rearrangement joins TRBV6-5 to TRBJ2-7; TRBD2 matches 7 bases. Trimming cost V 2 bases and J 3 bases; bases outside gene matches: 4. The length of the CDR3 is 14 residues. Germline loops: CDR1 MNHEY, CDR2 SVGAGI. CDR3 sequence: CASSYAGVGYEQYF. In DNA, the CDR3 is TGTGCCAGCAGTTACGCGGGGGTTGGCTACGAGCAGTACTTC.

This clone has only a few counts. V is TRBV5-1 and J is TRBJ2-5; 8 bases agree with TRBD2. The CDR3 has 14 amino acids. V trimming: 6 bases; J trimming: 1 base; junction bases outside the gene matches: 5. Per the germline V gene, CDR1 is SGHRS and CDR2 is YFSETQ. The CDR3 DNA follows: TGCGCCAGCACCTTAGCGGGGTTCCAAGAGACCCAGTACTTC. It translates to CASTLAGFQETQYF.

Comments on this clone: Its ends do not fully match the called genes, so a read error is possible. This CDR3 reads CASSVTGSTYEQYF. In DNA, the CDR3 is TGCGCCAGCAGTGTTACAGGGTCTACCTATGAGCAGTACTTC. The genes are TRBV10-1 and TRBJ2-7; D possibly corresponds to TRBD1 (6 bases). The CDR3 totals 14 residues. Germline-derived CDR1 and CDR2 are WNHNN and SYGVQD (reference sequence).

As for this clone: The same CDR3 is also encoded by other DNA sequences in this sample. The chain uses TRBV7-9 and TRBJ2-7; D is perhaps TRBD1 (5 bases). The CDR3 spans 12 residues. Trimming removed 3 bases at V and 2 bases at J, with 5 bases between. Germline V lookup: CDR1 SEHNR, CDR2 FQNEAQ (reference sequence). CDR3 loop: CASSLTAYEQYF. CDR3 coding DNA: TGTGCCAGCAGCTTGACAGCCTACGAGCAGTACTTC.

J is TRBJ2-1 and V is TRBV14, with D unresolved. The ends were cut back, 4 bases at V and 7 bases at J, with 20 bases in the middle. Germline values: CDR1 SGHDN, CDR2 FVKESK. The CDR3 sequence is 16 residues long. The CDR3 nucleotides read TGTGCCAGCAGCCGAAGACTGGCGGCCGGATCGAATGAGCAGTTCTTC. Amino acid sequence: CASSRRLAAGSNEQFF.

The J gene is TRBJ2-7, the V gene TRBV5-4; TRBD2 matches 7 bases. Germline values: CDR1 SGHNT, CDR2 YYREEE (reference sequence). The J segment lost 2 bases and the V segment lost 0 bases, leaving 5 bases of the junction unmatched. CDR3 length: 15 amino acids. The CDR3 DNA follows: TGTGCCAGCAGCTTGGACTGGGGGGGGACCTACGAGCAGTACTTC. This codes for CASSLDWGGTYEQYF.

This chain links TRBV28 with TRBJ1-1, with unresolved D. The CDR3 is 11 residues long. Germline V gene sequence: CDR1 MDHEN, CDR2 SYDVKM. With 2 bases removed from V and 6 bases from J, the gap between germline ends came to 4 bases. The CDR3 protein is CASSLGPEAFF. CDR3 DNA: TGTGCCAGCAGTTTAGGGCCTGAAGCTTTCTTT.

V is TRBV7-9 and J is TRBJ1-1; D is unresolved. CDR3 length: 14 amino acids. Per germline, CDR1 SEHNR and CDR2 FQNEAQ (reference sequence). Trimming pared 5 bases from V and 5 bases from J, leaving 15 bases between. CDR3 residues: CASSTGGIGTEAFF. The DNA of the CDR3 is TGTGCCAGCAGCACGGGAGGAATTGGAACTGAAGCTTTCTTT.

The rearrangement joins TRBV6-5 to TRBJ2-7; D may be TRBD2 (5 bases). V gave up 5 bases and J gave up 6 bases, with 11 bases separating them. There are 12 residues in the CDR3. Germline V gives CDR1 MNHEY, CDR2 SVGAGI. CDR3 residues: CASSPSSFEQYF. CDR3 coding DNA: TGTGCCAGCAGTCCTTCTAGCTTCGAGCAGTACTTC.

The V gene is TRBV20-1, the J gene TRBJ2-1; D might be TRBD2 (5 bases). The V gene lost 6 bases and the J gene lost 12 bases, with 15 bases spanning the gap. This CDR3 region has 11 residues. Germline CDR1 is DFQATT and CDR2 is SNEGSKA (reference sequence). The CDR3 reads CSASLGAGQFF. CDR3 sequence (DNA): TGCAGTGCGAGTTTGGGAGCTGGGCAGTTCTTC.

The CDR3 here is CASSPLTGETEQFF. CDR3 nucleotide sequence: TGTGCCAGCTCACCATTGACCGGGGAGACTGAGCAGTTCTTC. The J gene is TRBJ2-1, the V gene TRBV18, with D possibly being TRBD2 (5 bases). V lost 2 bases, J lost 9 bases, and 14 bases lay in between. This CDR3 has 14 residues. The germline gives CDR1 KGHSH, CDR2 LQKENI.

This chain links TRBV28 with TRBJ2-2; TRBD1 is a possible D gene (5 bases). Germline V CDR1 and CDR2: MDHEN, SYDVKM. CDR3 size: 15 residues. Between the trimmed V and J ends, which lost 7 bases and 0 bases, there was a span of 12 bases. The CDR3 here is CASTGNNANTGELFF. DNA for the CDR3: TGTGCCAGCACAGGGAACAACGCGAACACCGGGGAGCTGTTTTTT.

V and J are TRBV7-9 and TRBJ2-3; possible D gene TRBD2, 5 bases. The germline gives CDR1 SEHNR, CDR2 FQNEAQ (reference sequence). Trimming left V 1 base short and J 1 base short, with 9 bases between. The CDR3 consists of 15 residues. The CDR3 reads CASSLVSVGTDTQYF. The CDR3 nucleotides read TGTGCCAGCAGCTTAGTTAGCGTAGGCACAGATACGCAGTATTTT.

This chain connects TRBV5-6 to TRBJ1-1, with TRBD1 identical over 7 bases. CDR1 is SGHDT, CDR2 YYEEEE, per germline. Germline trimming cut 3 bases from V and 0 bases from J; bases unmatched to any gene: 2. The CDR3 contains 14 residues. CDR3 protein: CASSWGQMNTEAFF. The CDR3 bases are TGTGCCAGCAGCTGGGGACAGATGAACACTGAAGCTTTCTTT.

V usage is TRBV6-5 and J usage is TRBJ2-1; 9 nucleotides align to TRBD2. Per the germline V gene, CDR1 is MNHEY and CDR2 is SVGAGI. Germline trimming cut 2 bases from V and 3 bases from J; bases unmatched to any gene: 2. The CDR3 spans 15 residues. The CDR3 region has the DNA TGTGCCAGCAGTTACGGGACTAGCCGCTACAATGAGCAGTTCTTC. This translates into CASSYGTSRYNEQFF.

This clone has a handful of counts. CDR3 sequence (DNA): TGTGCCAGCACCGTCGGGCCCGGGGGCAATCAGCCCCAGCATTTT. As protein: CASTVGPGGNQPQHF. The chain joins TRBV2 to TRBJ1-5; D gene uncertain. The V end lost 7 bases, the J end lost 2 bases, and 15 bases lay between the germline ends. Germline V lookup: CDR1 SNHLY, CDR2 FYNNEI. This CDR3 region has 15 residues.

This chain links TRBV2 with TRBJ1-1, with D tentatively TRBD1 (5 bases). CDR1 and CDR2 (germline): SNHLY, FYNNEI. This CDR3 has 14 residues. The ends were cut back, 0 bases at V and 3 bases at J, with 8 bases in the middle. CDR3 in amino acids: CASSEAQGDTEAFF. Here the CDR3 DNA reads TGTGCCAGCAGTGAAGCGCAAGGGGACACTGAAGCTTTCTTT.

As for this clone: The same CDR3 also results from other DNA sequences found in this sample. V and J are TRBV5-6 and TRBJ2-7; tentatively, D is TRBD1 (6 bases). Germline values: CDR1 SGHDT, CDR2 YYEEEE. V was cut by 2 bases and J by 4 bases, with 10 bases left in between. The CDR3 runs to 13 residues. CDR3 in amino acids: CASSLGGNYEQYF. CDR3 in DNA: TGTGCCAGCAGCTTAGGGGGTAATTACGAGCAGTACTTC.

This clone was counted a single time. The chain uses TRBV11-2 and TRBJ2-7, with no clear D. Trimming cost V 3 bases and J 4 bases, with 4 bases left between them. CDR3 length equals 11 residues. Per the germline V gene, CDR1 is SGHAT and CDR2 is FQNNGV. The CDR3 here is CASSFTYEQYF. The CDR3 DNA sequence: TGTGCCAGCAGCTTCACTTACGAGCAGTACTTC.

This clone came up once. This sequence joins TRBV5-5 and TRBJ2-7; 11 bases are a match to TRBD1. Germline lookup yields CDR1 SGHKS and CDR2 YYEKEE (reference sequence). This CDR3 has 17 residues. Trimming took 2 bases from V and 5 from J; bases not matched to a gene: 12. DNA for the CDR3: TGTGCCAGCAGCTTTCCCCCCGGGACAGGGGGGAATCACGAGCAGTACTTC. Translation gives CASSFPPGTGGNHEQYF.